One sample yielded the 29 T cell receptor beta chains listed below, sequenced in a study of T cells after yellow fever vaccination. MiXCR, applied by TCRdb to the 5' RACE reads, yields one record per CDR3 protein. Here the sample spans 300,000 or so distinct CDR3 sequences, approximately 3.9% being singletons. The material was PBMCs, obtained 5 days after the yellow fever booster vaccination. These receptors all stem from a man between 18 and 35 years old who received the YFV17D yellow fever vaccine.

The rearrangement links TRBV4-1 to TRBJ1-5; no clear D. Germline lookup yields CDR1 MGHRA and CDR2 YSYEKL. Deletions cut 5 bases from V and 6 bases from J, with 14 bases between. CDR3 length: 14 amino acids. This CDR3 reads CASSVAPGGQPQHF. CDR3 nucleotides: TGCGCCAGCAGCGTTGCCCCGGGAGGTCAGCCCCAGCATTTT.

This clonotype occurred once. The V gene is TRBV29-1, the J gene TRBJ2-7; tentatively, D is TRBD1 or TRBD2 (6 bases each). V was clipped by 5 bases and J by 6 bases, with 17 bases between them. The CDR3 has 13 residues. Germline V CDR1 and CDR2: SQVTM, ANQGSEA. CDR3: CSVRPDEGGEQYF. CDR3 nucleotides: TGCAGCGTTCGGCCGGACGAGGGGGGCGAGCAGTACTTC.

This clonotype has ten or more counts. The V and J genes are TRBV29-1 and TRBJ2-1, with D possibly matching TRBD1 (5 bases). Germline CDR1 reads SQVTM; CDR2 reads ANQGSEA. This CDR3 region has 12 residues. The V end was cut by 7 bases, the J end by 6 bases, with 13 bases between. The CDR3 reads CSGSTAGNEQFF. For the CDR3, the DNA is TGCAGCGGGTCGACAGCAGGCAATGAGCAGTTCTTC.

This clonotype was counted at least ten times. This rearrangement joins TRBV7-9 to TRBJ1-3; 11 nucleotides match TRBD1. This CDR3 has 14 amino acids. The V gene's germline CDR1 is SEHNR and CDR2 FQNEAQ (reference sequence). J gave up 6 bases and V 4 bases, and 2 bases lay outside the gene matches. The CDR3 reads CASSWTGGENTIYF. The CDR3, as DNA: TGTGCCAGCAGCTGGACAGGGGGCGAAAACACCATATATTTT.

This clonotype was detected many times. The V gene is TRBV7-2, the J gene TRBJ2-3; D is uncertain. The germline CDR1 and CDR2 sequences are SGHTA and FQGNSA. V was pared by 2 bases and J by 0 bases, with 6 bases between. The CDR3 totals 14 residues. This CDR3 reads CASSLFGSTDTQYF. As DNA, the CDR3 is TGTGCCAGCAGCTTATTTGGAAGCACAGATACGCAGTATTTT.

The rearrangement uses TRBV5-4 and TRBJ2-5; TRBD1 or TRBD2 may be the D gene (5 bases each). CDR1 and CDR2 from the germline V gene are SGHNT and YYREEE (reference sequence). The V gene lost 3 bases and the J gene lost 5 bases, with 11 bases spanning the gap. There are 13 residues in the CDR3. CDR3 residues: CASSWGSLETQYF. The CDR3 coding sequence is TGTGCCAGCAGCTGGGGGAGCTTGGAGACCCAGTACTTC.

The rearrangement uses TRBV20-1 and TRBJ2-4, with TRBD2 matching 13 bases. V shed 5 bases and J 2 bases; nucleotides not matched to a gene: 3. This CDR3 spans 15 amino acids. CDR1 DFQATT and CDR2 SNEGSKA come from the germline V gene (reference sequence). This CDR3 reads CSAWTSGGSKNIQYF. CDR3 coding DNA: TGCAGTGCTTGGACTAGCGGGGGCTCCAAAAACATTCAGTACTTC.

This clonotype was detected only a few times. The V gene is TRBV6-2 or TRBV6-3, the J gene TRBJ1-4; the D gene is possibly TRBD1 (5 bases). The V end was cut by 6 bases, the J end by 5 bases, with 16 bases between. Germline V lookup: CDR1 MNHEY, CDR2 SVGEGT. The CDR3 runs to 15 residues. DNA for the CDR3: TGTGCCAGCAGCCCTCCGGGACCGAGAAATGAAAAACTGTTTTTT. This gives the protein CASSPPGPRNEKLFF.

A few counts support this clonotype. The chain has TRBV20-1 and TRBJ1-2, with a weak D call TRBD1 (5 bases). Trimming shortened V by 0 bases and J by 8 bases, and 16 bases separated the two germline ends. Germline CDR1 and CDR2: DFQATT and SNEGSKA (reference sequence). This CDR3 comprises 14 residues. The DNA of the CDR3 is TGCAGTGCTAGAGATCTGACAGCCACGGGGGGCTACACCTTC. This gives the protein CSARDLTATGGYTF.

The chain links TRBV4-3 to TRBJ1-2, with TRBD1 matching over 11 bases. V gave up 3 bases and J gave up 3 bases; unmatched junction bases: 3. In germline, CDR1 is LGHNA, CDR2 YSLEER. The CDR3 covers 15 residues. CDR3 region: CASSQRGQGDYGYTF. The CDR3 DNA reads as TGCGCCAGCAGCCAGAGGGGACAGGGGGACTATGGCTACACCTTC.

This clonotype occurred a few times. The rearrangement uses TRBV18 and TRBJ1-1; TRBD1 might be the D (5 bases). The CDR3 totals 16 residues. Germline assignment: CDR1 KGHSH and CDR2 LQKENI. Between the trimmed V and J ends, which lost 6 bases and 3 bases, there was a span of 20 bases. The CDR3 DNA reads as TGTGCCAGCTCTCTAAGTACAGGCCTCCGCTACACTGAAGCTTTCTTT. Encoded protein: CASSLSTGLRYTEAFF.

This clonotype was counted ten times or more. The chain carries TRBV27 and TRBJ2-7; D ambiguous. The CDR3 loop spans 13 amino acids. CDR1 is MNHEY, CDR2 SMNVEV, per germline (reference sequence). V lost 3 bases and J 3 bases, leaving 9 bases between the germline ends. CDR3 residues: CASSLGGVYEQYF. CDR3 bases: TGTGCCAGCAGTTTGGGCGGCGTCTACGAGCAGTACTTC.

This clonotype showed up many times. The J gene is TRBJ2-1, the V gene TRBV29-1; D may be TRBD1 or TRBD2 (5 bases each). The CDR3 covers 15 residues. The germline V gene has CDR1 SQVTM and CDR2 ANQGSEA. V was clipped by 2 bases and J by 0 bases, with 11 bases between them. The CDR3 protein is CSVEMSGGSYNEQFF. Here the CDR3 DNA reads TGCAGCGTTGAAATGAGTGGGGGCTCCTACAATGAGCAGTTCTTC.

In the case of this clonotype: A much larger clone lies a single base off, so this may be a read error. The rearrangement joins TRBV6-1 to TRBJ2-3; possible D gene TRBD2, 5 bases. Between the trimmed V and J ends, which lost 6 bases and 1 base, there was a span of 26 bases. CDR1 and CDR2 (germline): MNHNS, SASEGT. The CDR3 is made up of 19 amino acids. CDR3 in DNA: TGTGCCAGCAGCGCCGCTGGAGGCACCAAACCCTCTCGCACAGATACGCAGTATTTT. Translation: CASSAAGGTKPSRTDTQYF.

This clonotype showed up just a few times. The CDR3 DNA reads TGTGCCAGCAGTTCCGACAGGGGAACTGGGGCCAACGTCCTGACTTTC. Its translation: CASSSDRGTGANVLTF. The chain couples TRBV6-2 or TRBV6-3 to TRBJ2-6; TRBD1 aligns across 8 bases. J was trimmed by 2 bases and V by 4 bases; bases with no gene match: 4. Germline CDR1 and CDR2: MNHEY and SVGEGT. This CDR3 contains 16 residues.

V and J are TRBV6-6 and TRBJ2-6; D ambiguous. The V gene lost 2 bases and the J gene lost 4 bases, with 15 bases spanning the gap. Germline V gene lookup returns CDR1 MNHNY and CDR2 SVGAGI (reference sequence). The CDR3 length is 17 residues. This CDR3 is CASSYRPSIPGANVLTF. CDR3 DNA: TGTGCCAGCAGTTACCGGCCATCGATCCCGGGGGCCAACGTCCTGACTTTC.

In its sample, this clonotype was seen many times. The V and J genes are TRBV7-2 and TRBJ1-6; TRBD1 aligns across 8 bases. The CDR3 covers 16 residues. Trimming took 5 bases from V and 7 from J; bases not matched to a gene: 10. Germline V gene sequence: CDR1 SGHTA, CDR2 FQGNSA. CDR3 DNA: TGTGCCAGCAGCGTTAGCTCAGGGGGCGGAAATTCACCCCTCCACTTT. Encoded protein: CASSVSSGGGNSPLHF. Using reference TRBV7-2 and TRBJ1-6 for the parts outside the CDR3, the full variable domain is GAGVSQSPSNKVTEKGKDVELRCDPISGHTALYWYRQSLGQGLEFLIYFQGNSAPDKSGLPSDRFSAERTGGSVSTLTIQRTQQEDSAVYLCASSVSSGGGNSPLHFGNGTRLTVT.

V is TRBV4-1 and J is TRBJ2-3; no reliable D call. With 4 bases removed from V and 14 bases from J, the gap between germline ends came to 22 bases. Germline-derived CDR1 and CDR2 are MGHRA and YSYEKL. The CDR3 is made up of 14 amino acids. The CDR3 DNA reads as TGCGCCAGCAGCCCCCCGAGGAACCGCCCACCCCGGTATTTT. Translating it yields CASSPPRNRPPRYF.

This clonotype was seen a handful of times. In nucleotides, the CDR3 is TGTGCCAGCAGCTTAGGTGCCACCCTGACGAACACTGAAGCTTTCTTT. Translation gives CASSLGATLTNTEAFF. This rearrangement joins TRBV7-9 to TRBJ1-1; D is ambiguous. From germline, CDR1 is SEHNR and CDR2 FQNEAQ (reference sequence). Trimming took 1 base from V and 1 from J, leaving 13 bases between them. The CDR3 is made up of 16 amino acids.

This clonotype was found many times. The rearrangement joins TRBV6-5 to TRBJ2-5, with D perhaps matching TRBD2 (7 bases). CDR1 and CDR2 from the germline V gene are MNHEY and SVGAGI. The CDR3 extends over 13 amino acids. Trimming cost V 5 bases and J 5 bases, with 12 bases left between them. The CDR3 nucleotides are TGTGCCAGCAGTGGGGGGGCCGGGGAGACCCAGTACTTC. Protein: CASSGGAGETQYF.

This clonotype has only a few counts. The CDR3 DNA sequence: TGTGCCAGCAGCGGGAAGGACTACTCCTACGAGCAGTACTTC. Translated, it gives CASSGKDYSYEQYF. This rearrangement joins TRBV5-6 to TRBJ2-7; a possible D gene is TRBD2 (6 bases). There are 14 residues in the CDR3. The germline V gene has CDR1 SGHDT and CDR2 YYEEEE. The V gene lost 4 bases and the J gene lost 0 bases, with 11 bases spanning the gap.

The chain has TRBV4-3 and TRBJ2-3; 9 nucleotides align to TRBD2. The CDR3 contains 16 residues. After removal of 7 bases from V and 2 bases from J, the junction contained 10 bases not matched to a gene. The germline V gene encodes CDR1 LGHNA and CDR2 YSLEER. In DNA, the CDR3 is TGCGCCAGCACTCCAAGAAGCGGGGGGATCACAGATACGCAGTATTTT. This encodes CASTPRSGGITDTQYF.

At least ten counts were recorded for this clonotype. For the CDR3, the DNA is TGTGCCAGCAGTTTAGACTTTGACAGGGGGCGTGAGCAGTTCTTC. Residues: CASSLDFDRGREQFF. The V call is TRBV12-3 or TRBV12-4, the J call TRBJ2-1; TRBD1 aligns across 10 bases. The CDR3 has 15 residues. J lost 9 bases, V lost 1 base, and 6 bases had no gene match.

This clonotype was counted a few times. The chain recombines TRBV4-3 with TRBJ2-2; 9 positions agree with TRBD1. The CDR3 consists of 15 residues. Germline trimming cut 3 bases from V and 5 bases from J; bases unmatched to any gene: 4. The germline CDR1 and CDR2 sequences are LGHNA and YSLEER. The CDR3 DNA reads as TGCGCCAGCAGCCAGAGGGGACAGGGTACCGGGGAGCTGTTTTTT. Its translation: CASSQRGQGTGELFF.

This clonotype occurred a few times. This chain uses TRBV18 with TRBJ2-2; TRBD1 matches 8 bases. The V segment lost 3 bases and the J segment 0 bases; nucleotides outside the gene matches: 3. CDR1 KGHSH and CDR2 LQKENI come from the germline V gene. CDR3 size: 16 residues. As DNA, the CDR3 is TGTGCCAGCTCACCGCGGACAGGGACGAACACCGGGGAGCTGTTTTTT. Encoded protein: CASSPRTGTNTGELFF.

This clonotype was detected ten times or more. The J gene is TRBJ1-4, the V gene TRBV25-1; D uncertain. V was trimmed by 1 base and J by 12 bases, leaving 6 bases between them. CDR1 and CDR2 from the germline V gene are MGHDK and SYGVNS. The CDR3 sequence is 11 residues long. CDR3 bases: TGTGCCAGCAGTGAATCAACAGAACTGTTTTTT. Protein sequence: CASSESTELFF.

The genes are TRBV20-1 and TRBJ2-7; D possibly corresponds to TRBD1 (6 bases). The V gene lost 2 bases and the J gene lost 1 base, with 12 bases spanning the gap. The germline V gene encodes CDR1 DFQATT and CDR2 SNEGSKA (reference sequence). The CDR3 has 14 amino acids. The CDR3 protein is CSARSGGASYEQYF. The CDR3 DNA follows: TGCAGTGCTAGAAGTGGGGGCGCATCCTACGAGCAGTACTTC.

This clonotype has a handful of counts. This chain uses TRBV19 with TRBJ1-6, with TRBD1 identical over 10 bases. The CDR3 contains 14 residues. V shed 11 bases and J 12 bases; nucleotides not matched to a gene: 13. Germline CDR1 and CDR2: LNHDA and SQIVND (reference sequence). CDR3 protein: CAGRVGQGTGPLHF. CDR3 sequence (DNA): TGTGCCGGACGCGTGGGACAGGGGACTGGACCCCTCCACTTT.

This clonotype was picked up many times. This rearrangement joins TRBV25-1 to TRBJ1-2, with unresolved D. The CDR3 has 14 residues. V gave up 7 bases and J gave up 4 bases, with 16 bases separating them. Per germline, CDR1 MGHDK and CDR2 SYGVNS. CDR3 nucleotides: TGTGCCAGCACTCAGGCGGCCGATATCTATGGCTACACCTTC. Amino acid sequence: CASTQAADIYGYTF.